This T cell receptor (beta chain) stems from a study of blood T cell repertoires in COVID-19. Study at large: Material from acute and convalescent COVID-19 was sourced from the United States, Italy and Spain.

Libraries were prepared by immunoSEQ multiplex PCR; TCRdb keeps only in-frame clonotypes and omits some of them. Counted here are about 270,000 clones, 86% occurring once; the ten biggest clones make up 5% to 7%. Germline-derived CDR1 and CDR2 are SEHNR and FQNEAQ (reference sequence). V was pared by 6 bases and J by 4 bases, with 18 bases between. The CDR3 totals 15 residues. This sequence originates from a woman of 80 years or more with COVID-19, enrolled during active disease. The sequenced sample consisted of peripheral blood. The chain combines TRBV7-9 with TRBJ1-1; D is unclear. CDR3 sequence (DNA): TGTGCCAGCAGGAAGAATGAGGGTTTCGGCACTGAAGCTTTCTTT. This gives the protein CASRKNEGFGTEAFF. The entire variable domain, with the rest obtained from reference TRBV7-9 and TRBJ1-1, is as follows: DTGVSQNPRHKITKRGQNVTFRCDPISEHNRLYWYRQTLGQGPEFLTYFQNEAQLEKSRLLSDRFSAERPKGSFSTLEIQRTEQGDSAMYLCASRKNEGFGTEAFFGQGTRLTVV.